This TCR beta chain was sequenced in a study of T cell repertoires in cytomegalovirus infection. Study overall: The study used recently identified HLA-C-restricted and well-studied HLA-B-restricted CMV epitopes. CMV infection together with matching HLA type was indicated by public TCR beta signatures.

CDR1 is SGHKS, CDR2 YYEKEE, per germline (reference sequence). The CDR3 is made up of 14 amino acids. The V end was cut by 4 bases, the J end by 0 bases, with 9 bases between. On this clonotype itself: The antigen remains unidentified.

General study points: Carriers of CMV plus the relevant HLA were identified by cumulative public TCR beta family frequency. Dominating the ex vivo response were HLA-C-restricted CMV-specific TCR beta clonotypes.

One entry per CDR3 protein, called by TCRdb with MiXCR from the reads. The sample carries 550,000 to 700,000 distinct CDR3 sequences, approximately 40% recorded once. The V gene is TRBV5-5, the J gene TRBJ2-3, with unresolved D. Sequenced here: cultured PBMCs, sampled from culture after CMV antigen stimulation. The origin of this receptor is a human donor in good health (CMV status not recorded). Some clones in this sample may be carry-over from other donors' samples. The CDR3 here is CASSPDVSTDTQYF. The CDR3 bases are TGTGCCAGCAGCCCTGACGTAAGCACAGATACGCAGTATTTT.